The clone carrying this T cell receptor (beta chain) was recorded a few times. Its antigen remains unidentified. This entry is derived from a study of T-cell reconstitution after alpha-beta-depleted transplantation in children. Study-wide results and caveats: Reportedly, roughly two months post-transplant, alpha-beta T cells arose from several hundred expanded graft clones. When one year had passed after transplant, most T-cell counts and diversity came from newly produced T cells.

Unique molecular identifiers were used to barcode this TCRbeta library. A single record per CDR3 protein comes from TCRdb applying MiXCR to the PCR reads. This table has hundreds of thousands of distinct CDR3 sequences, 10% to 15% appearing once. Germline V lookup: CDR1 DFQATT, CDR2 SNEGSKA (reference sequence). CDR3 length: 12 residues. Trimming cost V 5 bases and J 3 bases; bases outside gene matches: 3. The sequencing used PBMCs, mostly from graft donor cells, collected 360 days after TCRalphabeta/CD19-depleted stem cell transplant. The chain links TRBV20-1 to TRBJ1-1; 7 nucleotides match TRBD1. The source of this sequence is a male patient younger than 18 who had a stem cell transplant for acute myeloid leukemia, so the T cells may come from the graft donor. The chain's CDR3 is CSALGTDTEAFF. As DNA, the CDR3 is TGCAGTGCTTTAGGGACAGACACTGAAGCTTTCTTT.